This T cell receptor beta chain was sequenced for a study of blood T cell repertoires in COVID-19. Study information: Italy, Spain and the United States were the sources of the convalescent and acute COVID-19 samples. PBMCs, B-cell-depleted T cells, or T cells were the source of the cDNA or gDNA that made up the material.

Per the original data handling: Reference gene primer amplification gave nucleated cell count estimates. Clones were sequenced by immunoSEQ multiplex PCR, and TCRdb holds only the in-frame ones, with some missing. V, J and clone size were drawn from that table, and D and trimming were deduced from the DNA. The sample yields tens of thousands of clones, around 90% seen once. V lost 3 bases, J lost 4 bases, and 11 bases stayed unmatched. The germline CDR1 and CDR2 sequences are SQVTM and ANQGSEA. The CDR3 covers 17 residues. The chain has TRBV29-1 and TRBJ2-6, with 8 nucleotides matching TRBD1. This clonotype was sampled from a man between 50 and 59 years old with acute or convalescent COVID-19. Specimen: peripheral blood. The DNA for the CDR3 is TGCAGCGTTGAGCTCCCGGGACAGGTCCCCGGGGCCAACGTCCTGACTTTC. This sequence encodes CSVELPGQVPGANVLTF.